This T cell receptor (beta chain) was captured by sequencing in a study of identical twins. Whole-study findings and limits: Researchers reported weaker excess twin sharing in beta out-of-frame sequences. Models underestimated how often monozygotic twins shared out-of-frame TCR alpha.

V lost 8 bases, J lost 0 bases, and 10 bases stayed unmatched. CDR3 length: 16 residues. Germline values: CDR1 LNHDA, CDR2 SQIVND (reference sequence). With respect to this clonotype: The antigen remains undetermined.

Template switching introduced a universal primer site, and the cDNA bore unique molecular identifiers. TCRdb re-analysed the 5' RACE reads in MiXCR, keeping a single row per CDR3 protein. The sample shows around 1.7 million distinct CDR3 sequences, around 29% of them seen only once. The receptor was isolated from a newborn girl in good health. The source material was cord blood. The V gene is TRBV19, the J gene TRBJ1-2, with 9 bases matching TRBD1. Written as DNA, the CDR3 is TGTGCCAGTCGACCAGACAGGGGGGCATCTAACTATGGCTACACCTTC. Translation gives CASRPDRGASNYGYTF. The full variable domain, completed using reference TRBV19 and TRBJ1-2, is DGGITQSPKYLFRKEGQNVTLSCEQNLNHDAMYWYRQDPGQGLRLIYYSQIVNDFQKGDIAEGYSVSREKKESFPLTVTSAQKNPTAFYLCASRPDRGASNYGYTFGSGTRLTVV.